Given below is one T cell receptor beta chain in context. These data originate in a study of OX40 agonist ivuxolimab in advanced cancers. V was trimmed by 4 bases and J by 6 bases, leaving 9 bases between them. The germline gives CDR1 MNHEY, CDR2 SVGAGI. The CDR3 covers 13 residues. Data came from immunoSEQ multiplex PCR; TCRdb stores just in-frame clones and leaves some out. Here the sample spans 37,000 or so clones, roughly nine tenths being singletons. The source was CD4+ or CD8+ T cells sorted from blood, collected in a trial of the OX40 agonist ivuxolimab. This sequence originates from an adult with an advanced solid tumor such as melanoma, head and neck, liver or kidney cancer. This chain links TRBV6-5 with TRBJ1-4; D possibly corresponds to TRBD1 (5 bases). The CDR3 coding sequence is TGTGCCAGCAGTTTGACAGCAGATGAAAAACTGTTTTTT. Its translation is CASSLTADEKLFF.